One sample yielded the 23 T cell receptor beta chains listed below, sequenced in a study of shared clonotypes between healthy human individuals. The assay was immunoSEQ multiplex PCR, and TCRdb's table has in-frame clones only and misses some. The sample holds a few hundred thousand clones, around 97% seen once. Specimen: naive CD4+ T cells sorted from blood. Subset noted: CD45RA+ positively selected. Receptor source: a woman aged 25 to 45 in good health.

The V call is TRBV7-9, the J call TRBJ1-6, with TRBD1 matching 7 bases. Germline trimming cut 1 base from V and 6 bases from J; bases unmatched to any gene: 6. The CDR3 sequence is 16 residues long. CDR1 SEHNR and CDR2 FQNEAQ come from the germline V gene (reference sequence). The CDR3 region is CASSLGGDSFNSPLHF. CDR3 DNA sequence: TGTGCCAGCAGCTTAGGGGGGGACAGTTTTAATTCACCCCTCCACTTT.

This chain links TRBV25-1 with TRBJ1-4, with a possible D match to TRBD1 (6 bases). The germline CDR1 and CDR2 sequences are MGHDK and SYGVNS. V dropped 8 bases and J dropped 8 bases, with 15 bases sitting between them. The CDR3 runs 13 residues. Here the CDR3 reads CASGRRGKEKLFF. The CDR3 nucleotides are TGTGCCAGCGGCCGCAGGGGAAAGGAAAAACTGTTTTTT.

The chain recombines TRBV5-4 with TRBJ1-2; D might be TRBD1 (6 bases). CDR3 size: 15 residues. Germline V gene lookup returns CDR1 SGHNT and CDR2 YYREEE (reference sequence). Trimming took off 2 bases at V and 4 bases at J, with 15 bases between the two ends. The DNA of the CDR3 is TGTGCCAGCAGCTTATTCAGGGGCGGGGGCTATGGCTACACCTTC. Translated, it gives CASSLFRGGGYGYTF.

The rearrangement links TRBV10-2 to TRBJ1-2; TRBD1 might be the D (5 bases). CDR3 length equals 14 residues. Germline CDR1 is WSHSY and CDR2 is SAAADI. V was clipped by 0 bases and J by 7 bases, with 12 bases between them. CDR3 DNA sequence: TGCGCCAGCAGTGAGTCACGAGGGGCGACTGGCTACACCTTC. It specifies CASSESRGATGYTF.

The J gene is TRBJ2-1, the V gene TRBV19, with TRBD1 identical over 7 bases. The germline gives CDR1 LNHDA, CDR2 SQIVND (reference sequence). The CDR3 totals 14 residues. The V gene end was trimmed by 5 bases and the J gene end by 6 bases; junction bases not matched to a gene: 7. The CDR3 nucleotides read TGTGCCAGTAGTGGGGACAGCTGGTCCAATGAGCAGTTCTTC. This translates into CASSGDSWSNEQFF.

This clone is a singleton in its sample. The gene calls are TRBV4-1 and TRBJ2-4; tentatively, D is TRBD1 or TRBD2 (5 bases each). Deletions cut 1 base from V and 1 base from J, with 17 bases between. The CDR3 length is 18 residues. Per the germline V gene, CDR1 is MGHRA and CDR2 is YSYEKL. The DNA for the CDR3 is TGCGCCAGCAGCCAAGGCCGGCAGAGGGGTGAGGCCAAAAACATTCAGTACTTC. Amino acid sequence: CASSQGRQRGEAKNIQYF.

The chain is built from TRBV5-1 and TRBJ2-3; D remains unclear. Germline CDR1 is SGHRS and CDR2 is YFSETQ. Trimming took off 1 base at V and 3 bases at J, with 9 bases between the two ends. The CDR3 is 14 residues long. CDR3: CASSLNPETDTQYF. The CDR3 region has the DNA TGCGCCAGCAGCTTGAACCCCGAAACAGATACGCAGTATTTT.

The V gene is TRBV13, the J gene TRBJ1-1; TRBD1 might be the D (5 bases). Germline V gene sequence: CDR1 PRHDT, CDR2 FYEKMQ (reference sequence). Trimming cost V 3 bases and J 4 bases, with 12 bases left between them. The CDR3 runs to 14 residues. The CDR3 protein is CASSLTVSGTEAFF. The CDR3 DNA reads as TGTGCCAGCAGCTTGACAGTCTCGGGCACTGAAGCTTTCTTT.

CDR3 region: CASSLRGQGGDGYTF. The CDR3 DNA reads as TGTGCCAGCAGTTTAAGAGGACAGGGAGGCGATGGCTACACCTTC. The chain is built from TRBV27 and TRBJ1-2; 8 bases line up with TRBD1. Germline V gene lookup returns CDR1 MNHEY and CDR2 SMNVEV (reference sequence). The trim removed 2 bases at V and 6 bases at J, leaving 8 bases unmatched. The CDR3 runs 15 residues.

The CDR3 loop is CASSEGLGLTSDTQYF. In DNA, the CDR3 is TGTGCCAGCAGCGAGGGACTAGGACTTACCTCAGATACGCAGTATTTT. The chain joins TRBV7-2 to TRBJ2-3, with 8 bases aligning to TRBD2. CDR1 SGHTA and CDR2 FQGNSA come from the germline V gene. The trim removed 5 bases at V and 4 bases at J, leaving 11 bases unmatched. This CDR3 has 16 residues.

V is TRBV10-3 and J is TRBJ2-7; weak D call: TRBD2 (5 bases). Germline loops: CDR1 ENHRY, CDR2 SYGVKD. This CDR3 is 13 amino acids long. Trimming took off 0 bases at V and 6 bases at J, with 9 bases between the two ends. CDR3 DNA: TGTGCCATCAGTGAGTCAGAGGCGGGCGAGCAGTACTTC. It translates to CAISESEAGEQYF.

The J gene is TRBJ2-3, the V gene TRBV19; possibly TRBD1 for D (6 bases). This CDR3 has 13 amino acids. V lost 6 bases and J 6 bases, leaving 13 bases between the germline ends. CDR1 is LNHDA and CDR2 is SQIVND in the germline V gene (reference sequence). The CDR3 loop reads CASSTQGADTQYF. For the CDR3, the DNA is TGTGCCAGTAGCACACAGGGAGCGGATACGCAGTATTTT. Combining the CDR3 with reference TRBV19 and TRBJ2-3 gives the whole variable domain DGGITQSPKYLFRKEGQNVTLSCEQNLNHDAMYWYRQDPGQGLRLIYYSQIVNDFQKGDIAEGYSVSREKKESFPLTVTSAQKNPTAFYLCASSTQGADTQYFGPGTRLTVL.

CDR3 sequence reads: CASSLGAGNQPQHF. CDR3 DNA sequence: TGTGCCAGCAGCTTAGGGGCAGGCAATCAGCCCCAGCATTTT. The chain employs TRBV13 and TRBJ1-5; D ambiguous. Germline V CDR1 and CDR2: PRHDT, FYEKMQ (reference sequence). V dropped 0 bases and J dropped 2 bases, with 5 bases sitting between them. CDR3 length: 14 amino acids.

This clone was detected once. Additional DNA sequences in this sample encode the identical CDR3. J is TRBJ2-5 and V is TRBV5-1; 7 nucleotides match TRBD1. CDR1 is SGHRS and CDR2 is YFSETQ in the germline V gene. There are 14 residues in the CDR3. V was pared by 4 bases and J by 2 bases, with 5 bases of the junction left unmatched. The CDR3, as DNA: TGCGCCAGCAGCCCCGGGACAGAACAAGAGACCCAGTACTTC. The encoded protein is CASSPGTEQETQYF.

This chain links TRBV2 with TRBJ2-7; D is perhaps TRBD1 or TRBD2 (5 bases each). Germline V lookup: CDR1 SNHLY, CDR2 FYNNEI. The CDR3 runs to 12 residues. The V end was cut by 8 bases, the J end by 0 bases, with 8 bases between. CDR3 nucleotides: TGTGCCAGCGGGACCGTCTCCTACGAGCAGTACTTC. Translation: CASGTVSYEQYF.

The V gene is TRBV19, the J gene TRBJ1-2; D is unclear. This CDR3 is 15 amino acids long. Trimming removed 3 bases at V and 2 bases at J, with 13 bases between. Germline CDR1 reads LNHDA; CDR2 reads SQIVND (reference sequence). Here the CDR3 reads CASSILKDGNYGYTF. CDR3 nucleotide sequence: TGTGCCAGTAGTATTCTCAAAGACGGAAACTATGGCTACACCTTC.

CDR3 residues: CASSVTGAANSPLHF. DNA for the CDR3: TGTGCCAGCAGTGTTACAGGGGCCGCTAATTCACCCCTCCACTTT. The genes are TRBV28 and TRBJ1-6; the match to TRBD1 covers 7 bases. Germline CDR1 reads MDHEN; CDR2 reads SYDVKM. With V trimmed by 5 bases and J by 6 bases, 7 bases remained unmatched. The CDR3 spans 15 residues.

The chain carries TRBV5-1 and TRBJ1-2; TRBD1 is a possible D gene (5 bases). V lost 0 bases to trimming and J lost 7 bases, with 7 bases between them. The CDR3 totals 12 residues. Germline values: CDR1 SGHRS, CDR2 YFSETQ. The CDR3 sequence is CASSLGGGGYTF. The CDR3 DNA reads TGCGCCAGCAGCTTGGGGGGCGGTGGCTACACCTTC. The entire variable domain, with the rest obtained from reference TRBV5-1 and TRBJ1-2, is as follows: KAGVTQTPRYLIKTRGQQVTLSCSPISGHRSVSWYQQTPGQGLQFLFEYFSETQRNKGNFPGRFSGRQFSNSRSEMNVSTLELGDSALYLCASSLGGGGYTFGSGTRLTVV.

The chain links TRBV4-1 to TRBJ2-7, with D perhaps TRBD1 (7 bases). This CDR3 has 15 residues. Germline assignment: CDR1 MGHRA and CDR2 YSYEKL. Trimming left V 4 bases short and J 8 bases short, with 21 bases between. The CDR3 protein is CASSPNQGGGSKQYF. For the CDR3, the DNA is TGCGCCAGCAGCCCGAATCAGGGGGGAGGATCTAAGCAGTACTTC.

This clone has a single count. This chain uses TRBV1 with TRBJ1-6; the table's D call of TRBD1 was not tested on the DNA. TRBV1 is annotated as a pseudogene. The CDR3 extends over 15 amino acids. The CDR3 loop reads CTSSQTDRENSPLHF. The CDR3 region has the DNA TGCACCAGCAGCCAGACCGACAGGGAGAATTCACCCCTCCACTTT.

The chain links TRBV5-1 to TRBJ2-1, with TRBD2 matching over 13 bases. The junction had 8 bases not matched to a gene; V was cut back by 3 bases and J by 2 bases. The germline V gene encodes CDR1 SGHRS and CDR2 YFSETQ. CDR3 size: 18 residues. The CDR3 reads CASSSGTSGKTTYNEQFF. DNA for the CDR3: TGCGCCAGCAGCTCCGGGACTAGCGGGAAAACTACCTACAATGAGCAGTTCTTC.

The J gene is TRBJ2-5, the V gene TRBV4-1; D is unresolved. V was clipped by 2 bases and J by 5 bases, with 9 bases between them. CDR1 and CDR2 from the germline V gene are MGHRA and YSYEKL. CDR3 length: 13 residues. Here the CDR3 reads CASSQWRGETQYF. CDR3 sequence (DNA): TGCGCCAGCAGCCAATGGCGTGGTGAGACCCAGTACTTC.

The chain carries TRBV5-1 and TRBJ2-3; TRBD2 agrees at 12 bases. From germline, CDR1 is SGHRS and CDR2 YFSETQ. This CDR3 has 18 residues. Losses at the gene ends were 6 bases for V and 2 bases for J; bases not matched to a gene: 13. The CDR3 DNA sequence: TGCGCCAGCAACCCCAGACTAGCGGGAGTTAGTCCCACAGATACGCAGTATTTT. Amino acid sequence: CASNPRLAGVSPTDTQYF.